The 17 T cell receptor beta chains below were found in one sample sequenced in a study of blood T cell repertoires in COVID-19. The assay was immunoSEQ multiplex PCR, and TCRdb's table has in-frame clones only and misses some. Of approximately 450,000 clones in the sample, 70% to 90% were seen once. Sample: PBMCs or T cells enriched from blood (not recorded which). Receptor source: a woman between 18 and 29 years old with acute COVID-19.

CDR3 region: CASSAEQGDEKLFF. CDR3 in DNA: TGCGCCAGCAGTGCAGAACAGGGCGACGAAAAACTGTTTTTT. V gene TRBV10-1 combines with J gene TRBJ1-4; perhaps TRBD1 as D (6 bases). Per the germline V gene, CDR1 is WNHNN and CDR2 is SYGVQD (reference sequence). CDR3 length: 14 residues. V lost 4 bases to trimming and J lost 8 bases, with 14 bases between them.

The chain joins TRBV5-6 to TRBJ2-5, with 11 bases lining up with TRBD2. This CDR3 spans 15 amino acids. Germline V CDR1 and CDR2: SGHDT, YYEEEE. Germline trimming cut 7 bases from V and 2 bases from J; bases unmatched to any gene: 7. The CDR3 DNA sequence: TGTGCCAGCTCGAGGCTAGCGGGAGGACAAGAGACCCAGTACTTC. It yields the protein CASSRLAGGQETQYF. The full variable domain, rest sourced from reference TRBV5-6 and TRBJ2-5, is DAGVTQSPTHLIKTRGQQVTLRCSPKSGHDTVSWYQQALGQGPQFIFQYYEEEERQRGNFPDRFSGHQFPNYSSELNVNALLLGDSALYLCASSRLAGGQETQYFGPGTRLLVL.

The chain recombines TRBV7-9 with TRBJ1-1, with 8 bases lining up with TRBD1. J gave up 1 base and V 5 bases, and 3 bases lay outside the gene matches. Germline V lookup: CDR1 SEHNR, CDR2 FQNEAQ (reference sequence). This CDR3 region has 14 residues. Here the CDR3 reads CASSKGQENTEAFF. CDR3 in DNA: TGTGCCAGCAGCAAGGGACAGGAGAACACTGAAGCTTTCTTT.

Concerning this clone: At one end, the junction sequence differs from germline, possibly due to a read error. This chain joins TRBV19 and TRBJ1-2; D gene unclear. CDR1 is LNHDA and CDR2 is SQIVND in the germline V gene (reference sequence). The CDR3 is 13 residues long. The CDR3 region has the DNA TGTGCCAGTAGTACCCAAAACCCCACCCAGGAATTCTTC. This sequence encodes CASSTQNPTQEFF.

The rearrangement links TRBV3-1 (or the pseudogene TRBV3-2) to TRBJ1-1, with unresolved D. CDR1 and CDR2 (germline): LGHDT, YNNKEL (reference sequence). V was pared by 1 base and J by 9 bases, with 15 bases between. CDR3 size: 14 residues. CDR3 in DNA: TGTGCCAGCAGCCAAGTTGCAACCGGGAAGCAAGCTTTCTTT. This encodes CASSQVATGKQAFF.

The chain combines TRBV27 with TRBJ1-2; 9 bases are a match to TRBD1. V lost 5 bases and J lost 7; bases outside the gene matches: 8. The CDR3 consists of 14 residues. CDR1 is MNHEY, CDR2 SMNVEV, per germline (reference sequence). This CDR3 reads CASSLKQGAAGYTF. In nucleotides, the CDR3 is TGTGCCAGCAGTCTAAAACAGGGGGCGGCTGGCTACACCTTC.

The chain is built from TRBV28 and TRBJ1-3, with a weak D call TRBD1 (6 bases). The CDR3 loop spans 15 amino acids. CDR1 and CDR2 (germline): MDHEN, SYDVKM. Deletions cut 5 bases from V and 2 bases from J, with 13 bases between. Here the CDR3 DNA reads TGTGCCAGCAGTCCTTTCCGGACAGCTGGAAACACCATATATTTT. This translates into CASSPFRTAGNTIYF.

This clone was seen just once. This rearrangement joins TRBV7-8 to TRBJ1-5; the match to TRBD1 covers 9 bases. This CDR3 has 17 residues. From germline, CDR1 is SGHVS and CDR2 FQNEAQ. The J segment lost 5 bases and the V segment lost 4 bases, leaving 12 bases of the junction unmatched. The CDR3 sequence: CASSYYRGRVRYQPQHF. The CDR3 bases are TGTGCCAGCAGCTATTACAGGGGGCGCGTAAGGTATCAGCCCCAGCATTTT.

The rearrangement uses TRBV7-2 and TRBJ2-5; TRBD2 might be the D (5 bases). Germline CDR1 and CDR2: SGHTA and FQGNSA. The germline V and J ends were trimmed by 0 bases and 5 bases, with 13 bases remaining between them. The CDR3 has 15 amino acids. The chain's CDR3 is CASSLASSPRETQYF. The CDR3, as DNA: TGTGCCAGCAGCTTAGCCTCTAGCCCCAGGGAGACCCAGTACTTC.

This chain uses TRBV29-1 with TRBJ2-1; 8 nucleotides line up with TRBD2. This CDR3 is 14 amino acids long. The V and J ends lost 6 bases and 7 bases, in that order; junction bases with no gene match: 11. Germline V gives CDR1 SQVTM, CDR2 ANQGSEA. CDR3 loop: CSVDPAGGGNEQFF. The CDR3 nucleotides are TGCAGCGTGGACCCTGCGGGAGGTGGTAATGAGCAGTTCTTC.

The rearrangement joins TRBV5-1 to TRBJ1-1; D is unresolved. With 0 bases removed from V and 8 bases from J, the gap between germline ends came to 14 bases. This CDR3 is built from 14 residues. Germline V CDR1 and CDR2: SGHRS, YFSETQ. The CDR3 spells CASSLAPDLSEAFF. CDR3 coding DNA: TGCGCCAGCAGCTTGGCCCCCGACTTGTCAGAAGCTTTCTTT.

The chain combines TRBV4-3 with TRBJ2-6; no reliable D call. V was pared by 4 bases and J by 1 base, with 14 bases between. This CDR3 region has 17 residues. Germline V lookup: CDR1 LGHNA, CDR2 YSLEER. The DNA of the CDR3 is TGCGCCAGCAGCCGCCAACTAACGGGTTCTGGGGCCAACGTCCTGACTTTC. Translating it yields CASSRQLTGSGANVLTF.

This clone is a singleton in its sample. The CDR3 region has the DNA TGTGCCAGCAGCTTGGGGAGCGGGAGGGGGCCCTACGAGCAGTACTTC. Translation gives CASSLGSGRGPYEQYF. The chain is built from TRBV7-2 and TRBJ2-7, with TRBD2 matching over 10 bases. The ends lost 3 bases at V and 2 bases at J; junction bases unmatched: 7. CDR3 size: 16 residues. Germline assignment: CDR1 SGHTA and CDR2 FQGNSA.

This chain joins TRBV28 and TRBJ2-7; D gene uncertain. Trimming left V 3 bases short and J 5 bases short, with 8 bases between. CDR3 length: 12 residues. Germline CDR1 reads MDHEN; CDR2 reads SYDVKM. The chain's CDR3 is CASSLAHNEQYF. CDR3 DNA: TGTGCCAGCAGTTTGGCCCACAACGAGCAGTACTTC.

The chain joins TRBV5-1 to TRBJ2-1; the match to TRBD1 covers 10 bases. CDR1 and CDR2 (germline): SGHRS, YFSETQ. The CDR3 spans 15 residues. Unmatched junction bases numbered 8, after V lost 2 bases and J lost 9 bases. The DNA for the CDR3 is TGCGCCAGCAGCTTCCGGACAGGGGGGGCCGGTGAGCAGTTCTTC. This encodes CASSFRTGGAGEQFF.

The rearrangement joins TRBV28 to TRBJ2-3, with D hard to call. Per germline, CDR1 MDHEN and CDR2 SYDVKM. Trimming removed 6 bases at V and 8 bases at J, with 27 bases between. The CDR3 has 17 amino acids. Here the CDR3 reads CASRTHDGGLARSTQYF. CDR3 nucleotides: TGTGCCAGCAGAACCCACGATGGCGGCTTAGCACGCTCTACGCAGTATTTT.

CDR3 region: CASSPGAGAGNTIYF. CDR3 DNA: TGTGCCAGCTCACCCGGAGCGGGGGCTGGAAACACCATATATTTT. V gene TRBV18 combines with J gene TRBJ1-3; D possibly corresponds to TRBD1 (5 bases). The CDR3 spans 15 residues. From germline, CDR1 is KGHSH and CDR2 LQKENI. Trimming took off 3 bases at V and 2 bases at J, with 11 bases between the two ends.